This T cell receptor beta chain was sequenced in a study of shared clonotypes between healthy human individuals. Overall study: Plates per donor: three CD4 naive, three CD4 memory, two CD8 naive, one CD8 memory.

The repertoire was sequenced with immunoSEQ multiplex PCR; TCRdb's copy has only in-frame clones and lacks some. The sample includes 2 million to 2.5 million clones, more than 85% of them seen just once. With respect to this clone: Its antigen is still unknown.

Findings and caveats of the study: Large depth notwithstanding, sorted-subset sequencing proved incomplete by rarefaction.

The sequenced sample consisted of naive CD4+ T cells from PBMCs. Described subset: CD45RA+ positively selected. This TCR was sampled from a man aged 18 to 35 in good health. Some clones in this sample may be carry-over from other donors' samples.

The CDR3 nucleotides are TGTGCCAGCAGCTTAGTTGGGATTAAAGCCACTGAAGCTTTCTTT. Translating it yields CASSLVGIKATEAFF. The chain links TRBV7-2 to TRBJ1-1, with D unclear. The V gene lost 1 base and the J gene lost 4 bases, with 13 bases spanning the gap. Germline values: CDR1 SGHTA, CDR2 FQGNSA. The CDR3 covers 15 residues.